These 30 T cell receptor beta chains share one sample of origin, sequenced in a study of T cells after yellow fever vaccination. MiXCR, run by TCRdb on the 5' RACE reads, gives a single entry per CDR3 protein. The sample includes 300,000 to 400,000 distinct CDR3 sequences, around 13% of them seen just once. Sample: CD4+ T cells sorted from PBMCs, taken 15 days after the yellow fever booster vaccination. The receptor set was obtained from a man younger than 35 who received the YFV17D yellow fever vaccine.

This clonotype was observed a handful of times. The V and J genes are TRBV6-5 and TRBJ2-3; 10 bases map to TRBD2. The ends lost 2 bases at V and 1 base at J; junction bases unmatched: 3. The CDR3 is 16 amino acids. The germline V gene has CDR1 MNHEY and CDR2 SVGAGI. CDR3 sequence: CASSYNLAGGTDTQYF. In DNA, the CDR3 is TGTGCCAGCAGTTACAACCTAGCGGGGGGCACAGATACGCAGTATTTT.

This chain links TRBV5-1 with TRBJ2-1; a possible D gene is TRBD1 (6 bases). Trimming shortened V by 4 bases and J by 3 bases, and 14 bases separated the two germline ends. CDR1 is SGHRS, CDR2 YFSETQ, per germline. The CDR3 is 15 amino acids. The CDR3 nucleotides read TGCGCCAGCAGCGAGAGGACAGCGAGCTACAATGAGCAGTTCTTC. It yields the protein CASSERTASYNEQFF.

The genes are TRBV20-1 and TRBJ1-2; no firm D call. V shed 6 bases and J shed 8 bases, with 22 bases lying between them. Germline V gene data show CDR1 as DFQATT and CDR2 as SNEGSKA (reference sequence). CDR3 length equals 14 residues. The CDR3 region is CSAARGANVVGYTF. The CDR3 DNA follows: TGCAGTGCGGCCCGGGGAGCCAACGTTGTGGGCTACACCTTC.

The chain carries TRBV2 and TRBJ1-3; 9 nucleotides agree with TRBD1. J gave up 4 bases and V 8 bases, and 3 bases lay outside the gene matches. The CDR3 has 13 residues. Looked up from germline, CDR1 is SNHLY and CDR2 is FYNNEI. The CDR3 nucleotides read TGTGCCAGCGGGACAGGGTTCGGAAACACCATATATTTT. Translated, it gives CASGTGFGNTIYF.

The rearrangement uses TRBV6-5 and TRBJ1-6, with D unresolved. Germline-derived CDR1 and CDR2 are MNHEY and SVGAGI. Trimming pared 7 bases from V and 7 bases from J, leaving 11 bases between. The length of the CDR3 is 13 residues. The CDR3 protein is CASNAEGNSPLHF. In nucleotides, the CDR3 is TGTGCCAGCAACGCGGAAGGGAATTCACCCCTCCACTTT.

This clonotype has a handful of counts. In nucleotides, the CDR3 is TGTGCCAGCAGCCTACAGACTAGCGTCCCAGATACGCAGTATTTT. This encodes CASSLQTSVPDTQYF. The chain combines TRBV11-2 with TRBJ2-3; 8 nucleotides match TRBD2. CDR3 length: 15 amino acids. The V gene end was trimmed by 5 bases and the J gene end by 4 bases; junction bases not matched to a gene: 8. Germline V CDR1 and CDR2: SGHAT, FQNNGV.

This clonotype has more than one count but fewer than ten. The V gene is TRBV2, the J gene TRBJ1-6, with TRBD1 matching over 7 bases. CDR1 is SNHLY and CDR2 is FYNNEI in the germline V gene. Losses at the gene ends were 4 bases for V and 6 bases for J; bases not matched to a gene: 6. This CDR3 has 15 amino acids. CDR3 coding DNA: TGTGCCAGCAGTGGCGCCGGGACAGTTAATTCACCCCTCCACTTT. This encodes CASSGAGTVNSPLHF.

This clonotype was seen at least ten times. This chain uses TRBV5-1 with TRBJ2-5; D is ambiguous. CDR3 length equals 12 residues. Germline CDR1 reads SGHRS; CDR2 reads YFSETQ. Trimming removed 6 bases from V and 4 bases from J, with 10 bases in between. This CDR3 reads CASNDGLETQYF. The DNA for the CDR3 is TGCGCCAGCAATGACGGGTTAGAGACCCAGTACTTC.

This clonotype appeared a few times. In nucleotides, the CDR3 is TGTGCCAGCAGCTTACTTGGCGGGGGGCGAGAGACCCAGTACTTC. This sequence encodes CASSLLGGGRETQYF. The chain couples TRBV7-3 to TRBJ2-5; 8 nucleotides agree with TRBD2. The CDR3 runs to 15 residues. Losses at the gene ends were 2 bases for V and 4 bases for J; bases not matched to a gene: 6. Germline CDR1 reads SGHTA; CDR2 reads FQGTGA.

With respect to this clonotype: Germline and junction disagree at one end, which may indicate a read error. The chain employs TRBV2 and TRBJ2-1; D remains ambiguous. Germline assignment: CDR1 SNHLY and CDR2 FYNNEI. This CDR3 region has 14 residues. In DNA, the CDR3 is TGTGCCAGCAGTGAACGGGTTAGTTGTAATGAGAAGTTCTTC. It encodes CASSERVSCNEKFF.

The chain has TRBV10-3 and TRBJ2-3; 11 positions match TRBD2. With 10 bases clipped from V and 1 base from J, the junction kept 16 bases outside the gene matches. Germline CDR1 ENHRY, CDR2 SYGVKD. The CDR3 is 18 amino acids. The DNA of the CDR3 is TGTGCCACCAAGGGGGGACTAGCGGTCGAAAGGGGCACAGATACGCAGTATTTT. Amino acid sequence: CATKGGLAVERGTDTQYF.

The chain links TRBV6-6 to TRBJ1-1; D gene uncertain. CDR3 length: 15 residues. Trimming pared 8 bases from V and 0 bases from J, leaving 16 bases between. CDR1 and CDR2 from the germline V gene are MNHNY and SVGAGI (reference sequence). CDR3 protein: CASAFGPNMNTEAFF. The CDR3 nucleotides are TGTGCCAGCGCCTTTGGACCTAACATGAACACTGAAGCTTTCTTT.

This clonotype was observed a few times. This chain joins TRBV19 and TRBJ2-1, with 11 nucleotides matching TRBD1. In germline, CDR1 is LNHDA, CDR2 SQIVND (reference sequence). The V and J ends lost 5 bases and 9 bases, in that order; junction bases with no gene match: 6. The CDR3 is 14 residues long. The CDR3 nucleotides read TGTGCCAGTAGTCTAGGGACAGGGGGGGGTGAGCAGTTCTTC. Its translation: CASSLGTGGGEQFF.

The chain joins TRBV12-3 or TRBV12-4 to TRBJ2-1, with a tentative D call TRBD2 (5 bases). The CDR3 consists of 13 residues. Trimming cost V 4 bases and J 8 bases, with 12 bases left between them. CDR3 residues: CASSSTRFDEQFF. DNA of the CDR3: TGTGCCAGCAGTTCAACTAGATTCGATGAGCAGTTCTTC.

The gene calls are TRBV6-5 and TRBJ1-3; D remains unclear. The V gene lost 0 bases and the J gene lost 0 bases, with 3 bases spanning the gap. Germline values: CDR1 MNHEY, CDR2 SVGAGI. CDR3 size: 14 residues. The CDR3 DNA follows: TGTGCCAGCAGTTACTCTAGCTCTGGAAACACCATATATTTT. It specifies CASSYSSSGNTIYF.

The CDR3 nucleotides read TGTGCCAGCATGTCCAATCTCGGGGCGGCTTTCTTT. Translated: CASMSNLGAAFF. This rearrangement joins TRBV5-6 to TRBJ1-1; D perhaps matches TRBD1 (5 bases). The CDR3 is 12 amino acids. Germline lookup yields CDR1 SGHDT and CDR2 YYEEEE. The germline V and J ends were trimmed by 6 bases and 11 bases, with 17 bases remaining between them.

This clonotype occurred a few times. The chain links TRBV20-1 to TRBJ2-5; D perhaps matches TRBD2 (5 bases). The V end was cut by 5 bases, the J end by 9 bases, with 13 bases between. The germline CDR1 and CDR2 sequences are DFQATT and SNEGSKA (reference sequence). This CDR3 spans 11 amino acids. The CDR3 reads CSAVQTGAQYF. The DNA for the CDR3 is TGCAGTGCTGTTCAGACCGGGGCCCAGTACTTC.

CDR3 in DNA: TGTGCCAGCAGCCTAACCGGGACAGGGGATTCACCCCTCCACTTT. It is translated as CASSLTGTGDSPLHF. The V call is TRBV9, the J call TRBJ1-6; 10 nucleotides line up with TRBD1. CDR1 and CDR2 from the germline V gene are SGDLS and YYNGEE. The CDR3 totals 15 residues. With V trimmed by 4 bases and J by 8 bases, 6 bases remained unmatched.

The J gene is TRBJ1-4, the V gene TRBV12-3 or TRBV12-4; TRBD1 might be the D (5 bases). V was shortened by 5 bases and J by 5 bases, with 12 bases between the two germline ends. The CDR3 loop spans 14 amino acids. This CDR3 reads CASSLSDTNEKLFF. CDR3 in DNA: TGTGCCAGCAGTCTTTCGGACACGAATGAAAAACTGTTTTTT.

This clonotype was counted a few times. The chain uses TRBV12-3 or TRBV12-4 and TRBJ2-1; D is ambiguous. V was cut by 4 bases and J by 6 bases, with 16 bases left in between. The CDR3 is 15 amino acids. CDR3 protein: CASSSRPLSFNEQFF. CDR3 coding DNA: TGTGCCAGCAGTTCTCGACCCCTTAGCTTCAATGAGCAGTTCTTC.

The rearrangement joins TRBV10-3 to TRBJ1-2, with 8 positions matching TRBD1. After removal of 6 bases from V and 3 bases from J, the junction contained 6 bases not matched to a gene. The CDR3 runs 14 residues. Germline V gene data show CDR1 as ENHRY and CDR2 as SYGVKD. CDR3 sequence (DNA): TGTGCCATCAGCTCCGGGACAGGCGACTATGGCTACACCTTC. Its translation: CAISSGTGDYGYTF.

The rearrangement uses TRBV5-5 and TRBJ1-6, with 9 nucleotides matching TRBD1. Germline CDR1 SGHKS, CDR2 YYEKEE (reference sequence). The V gene end was trimmed by 3 bases and the J gene end by 10 bases; junction bases not matched to a gene: 5. The CDR3 consists of 14 residues. Written as DNA, the CDR3 is TGTGCCAGCAGCTCCACAGGGGGCTGGTCACCCCTCCACTTT. It encodes CASSSTGGWSPLHF.

This clonotype was counted a few times. DNA of the CDR3: TGCGCCAGCAGCCGAGGACTAGCGGGGGCAGGTGAGCAGTTCTTC. It codes for CASSRGLAGAGEQFF. The chain joins TRBV4-1 to TRBJ2-1; TRBD2 matches 13 bases. V was pared by 4 bases and J by 9 bases, with 6 bases of the junction left unmatched. Germline CDR1 MGHRA, CDR2 YSYEKL. The CDR3 has 15 amino acids.

The J gene is TRBJ1-1, the V gene TRBV6-6, with 9 positions matching TRBD1. The length of the CDR3 is 12 residues. Trimming at V came to 5 bases and at J to 11 bases, leaving 6 bases not matched to a gene. Germline V gene data show CDR1 as MNHNY and CDR2 as SVGAGI (reference sequence). The chain's CDR3 is CASSLQGARAFF. The CDR3 region has the DNA TGTGCCAGCAGTCTACAGGGGGCGCGGGCTTTCTTT.

This clonotype was observed a handful of times. This rearrangement joins TRBV5-1 to TRBJ2-4, with 7 bases matching TRBD1. After removal of 4 bases from V and 0 bases from J, the junction contained 7 bases not matched to a gene. This CDR3 comprises 16 residues. CDR1 and CDR2 (germline): SGHRS, YFSETQ. The CDR3 coding sequence is TGCGCCAGCAGCCCTGGGACAGAACTAGCCAAAAACATTCAGTACTTC. Its protein product is CASSPGTELAKNIQYF.

The chain carries TRBV10-3 and TRBJ2-7; either TRBD1 or TRBD2 may fit D (7 bases each). Per the germline V gene, CDR1 is ENHRY and CDR2 is SYGVKD. Trimming shortened V by 3 bases and J by 6 bases, and 15 bases separated the two germline ends. This CDR3 has 14 residues. The CDR3 loop reads CAISEGRGQGEQYV. The CDR3 nucleotides read TGTGCCATCAGTGAAGGGAGGGGGCAGGGCGAGCAGTACGTC.

This clonotype appeared many times. This chain links TRBV18 with TRBJ1-1; 8 nucleotides line up with TRBD1. The CDR3 runs 14 residues. The trim removed 6 bases at V and 3 bases at J, leaving 6 bases unmatched. The germline V gene has CDR1 KGHSH and CDR2 LQKENI. The DNA for the CDR3 is TGTGCCAGCTCCCGGACAGGGTTGGACACTGAAGCTTTCTTT. Protein sequence: CASSRTGLDTEAFF.

This clonotype has ten or more counts. This chain connects TRBV9 to TRBJ2-5; D may be TRBD1 or TRBD2 (5 bases each). The V gene's germline CDR1 is SGDLS and CDR2 YYNGEE. The CDR3 has 13 residues. The V and J ends lost 3 bases and 1 base respectively, with 7 bases between them. CDR3 in DNA: TGTGCCAGCAGCGGTGGGGGCCAAGAGACCCAGTACTTC. Translating it yields CASSGGGQETQYF.

This clonotype was seen only a few times. This chain connects TRBV2 to TRBJ2-3; D not certain. This CDR3 region has 13 residues. V was pared by 11 bases and J by 8 bases, with 20 bases between. CDR1 SNHLY and CDR2 FYNNEI come from the germline V gene. CDR3 bases: TGTGCCTCTCTGGCGGATGGGTCAGCTACGCAGTATTTT. Translation gives CASLADGSATQYF.

This clonotype appeared a few times. The chain uses TRBV10-2 and TRBJ1-5; D ambiguous. CDR3 length: 14 residues. In germline, CDR1 is WSHSY, CDR2 SAAADI. V lost 3 bases and J 0 bases, leaving 6 bases between the germline ends. The CDR3 sequence: CASSDSNSNQPQHF. The DNA of the CDR3 is TGCGCCAGCAGTGACAGTAATAGCAATCAGCCCCAGCATTTT.